The 20 T cell receptor beta chains reported below all come from one sample, sequenced in a study of T cell responses to AZD1222 COVID-19 vaccine. Profiling relied on immunoSEQ multiplex PCR, and the TCRdb table lists in-frame clones only, not all of them. This sample has about 110,000 clones, with 85% to 90% found just once. Specimen: peripheral blood, collected on day 0 of AZD1222 vaccination. The receptor set was obtained from an adult in good health.

This rearrangement joins TRBV4-1 to TRBJ1-1; D is possibly TRBD1 (5 bases). Germline values: CDR1 MGHRA, CDR2 YSYEKL. The CDR3 loop spans 12 amino acids. The V gene lost 4 bases and the J gene lost 11 bases, with 14 bases spanning the gap. The CDR3 DNA sequence: TGCGCCAGCAGCCGAAGTGGGCGGGACGCTTTCTTT. This translates into CASSRSGRDAFF.

The chain carries TRBV7-9 and TRBJ2-1; either TRBD1 or TRBD2 may supply D (5 bases each). Trimming cost V 7 bases and J 7 bases, with 23 bases left between them. CDR1 and CDR2 (germline): SEHNR, FQNEAQ (reference sequence). CDR3 length: 16 residues. The CDR3 protein is CASIRGPGLSNNEQFF. For the CDR3, the DNA is TGTGCCAGCATCCGAGGGCCAGGGCTTAGTAATAATGAGCAGTTCTTC.

The chain uses TRBV7-2 and TRBJ1-2; 8 nucleotides match TRBD1. CDR1 SGHTA and CDR2 FQGNSA come from the germline V gene. Trimming removed 3 bases from V and 7 bases from J; junction bases left unmatched: 4. This CDR3 has 13 residues. CDR3 coding DNA: TGTGCCAGCAGCTTCCCAGGGGGCATTGGCTACACCTTC. Translation gives CASSFPGGIGYTF.

This chain connects TRBV5-4 to TRBJ2-7; D not resolved. Germline V gene lookup returns CDR1 SGHNT and CDR2 YYREEE (reference sequence). The CDR3 length is 13 residues. The ends were cut back, 2 bases at V and 1 base at J, with 7 bases in the middle. The CDR3 sequence: CASSLASSYEQYF. Here the CDR3 DNA reads TGTGCCAGCAGCTTAGCATCTTCCTACGAGCAGTACTTC.

This clone turned up a few times. The gene calls are TRBV27 and TRBJ2-5; D is ambiguous. V was clipped by 5 bases and J by 0 bases, with 4 bases between them. The CDR3 contains 12 residues. CDR1 is MNHEY and CDR2 is SMNVEV in the germline V gene (reference sequence). Here the CDR3 reads CASSTDQETQYF. CDR3 in DNA: TGTGCCAGCAGTACTGACCAAGAGACCCAGTACTTC.

This clone was detected only once. The genes are TRBV25-1 and TRBJ1-1; no firm D call. The germline V gene has CDR1 MGHDK and CDR2 SYGVNS. This CDR3 is 14 amino acids long. V shed 2 bases and J shed 1 base, with 8 bases lying between them. This chain's CDR3 is CASSEIGRNTEAFF. CDR3 nucleotide sequence: TGTGCCAGCAGTGAAATCGGCAGGAACACTGAAGCTTTCTTT.

The chain links TRBV2 to TRBJ2-2; D might be TRBD2 (6 bases). Germline assignment: CDR1 SNHLY and CDR2 FYNNEI. The CDR3 totals 13 residues. Trimming stripped 4 bases from V and 4 bases from J, with 7 bases between. DNA of the CDR3: TGTGCCAGCAGTGTGCGGGGCACCGGGGAGCTGTTTTTT. Translation: CASSVRGTGELFF.

This chain joins TRBV10-1 and TRBJ2-2, with TRBD2 identical over 10 bases. CDR1 is WNHNN, CDR2 SYGVQD, per germline (reference sequence). V dropped 5 bases and J dropped 1; count of bases not matched to a gene: 7. CDR3 length: 17 amino acids. The DNA for the CDR3 is TGCGCCAGCAGTCTTCAACCTAGCGGGAGGAACACCGGGGAGCTGTTTTTT. Amino acid sequence: CASSLQPSGRNTGELFF.

This clone has more than one count but fewer than ten. The chain links TRBV19 to TRBJ1-6; weak D call: TRBD1 (6 bases). The CDR3 has 15 residues. Trimming left V 6 bases short and J 9 bases short, with 18 bases between. Per germline, CDR1 LNHDA and CDR2 SQIVND (reference sequence). CDR3 loop: CASRQGAGISSPLHF. CDR3 bases: TGTGCCAGTAGACAGGGTGCGGGAATTAGTTCACCCCTCCACTTT.

The sample holds one count of this clone. The rearrangement uses TRBV5-4 and TRBJ1-2; TRBD1 matches at 8 bases. This CDR3 contains 14 residues. The germline CDR1 and CDR2 sequences are SGHNT and YYREEE (reference sequence). With V trimmed by 4 bases and J by 3 bases, 5 bases remained unmatched. Written as DNA, the CDR3 is TGTGCCAGCAGCCAACAGACAGGGGACTATGGCTACACCTTC. Protein product: CASSQQTGDYGYTF.

The chain uses TRBV27 and TRBJ1-6; 8 bases line up with TRBD1. The V and J ends lost 6 bases and 7 bases, in that order; junction bases with no gene match: 11. The germline CDR1 and CDR2 sequences are MNHEY and SMNVEV (reference sequence). This CDR3 is built from 16 residues. CDR3 protein: CASRANRGDWNSPLHF. The CDR3 DNA sequence: TGTGCCAGCAGGGCGAACAGGGGGGATTGGAATTCACCCCTCCACTTT.

The DNA of the CDR3 is TGTGCCAGCAGCAGTACAGGTCTAAATCAGCCCCAGCATTTT. The encoded protein is CASSSTGLNQPQHF. This chain joins TRBV28 and TRBJ1-5; TRBD1 might be the D (5 bases). CDR3 length: 14 residues. V dropped 6 bases and J dropped 4 bases, with 13 bases sitting between them. CDR1 and CDR2 (germline): MDHEN, SYDVKM.

The chain combines TRBV7-9 with TRBJ1-5, with a weak D call TRBD1 (5 bases). CDR3 size: 14 residues. The V and J ends lost 5 bases and 1 base respectively, with 9 bases between them. The germline V gene has CDR1 SEHNR and CDR2 FQNEAQ (reference sequence). The CDR3 is CASSGGGSNQPQHF. CDR3 DNA sequence: TGTGCCAGCAGCGGTGGGGGAAGCAATCAGCCCCAGCATTTT.

This clone was picked up one time. V is TRBV5-1 and J is TRBJ2-1; D not resolved. V gave up 0 bases and J gave up 9 bases, with 4 bases separating them. The CDR3 spans 11 residues. Per the germline V gene, CDR1 is SGHRS and CDR2 is YFSETQ. CDR3 bases: TGCGCCAGCAGCTTGGGGGGTGAGCAGTTCTTC. This codes for CASSLGGEQFF.

The chain combines TRBV3-1 (or the pseudogene TRBV3-2) with TRBJ2-5; D uncertain. This CDR3 is 14 amino acids long. CDR1 LGHDT and CDR2 YNNKEL come from the germline V gene (reference sequence). V was pared by 3 bases and J by 3 bases, with 11 bases between. In DNA, the CDR3 is TGTGCCAGCAGCCACGGAAGCGATAAAGAGACCCAGTACTTC. Translation: CASSHGSDKETQYF.

For the CDR3, the DNA is TGTGCCAGCAGTGGGTGGGGGCCGAATGAGCAGTTCTTC. It translates to CASSGWGPNEQFF. The chain joins TRBV27 to TRBJ2-1; TRBD1 is a possible D gene (6 bases). Trimming took off 5 bases at V and 7 bases at J, with 12 bases between the two ends. The CDR3 loop spans 13 amino acids. Germline V lookup: CDR1 MNHEY, CDR2 SMNVEV (reference sequence).

The J gene is TRBJ1-1, the V gene TRBV7-9, with D hard to call. The CDR3 is 15 residues long. The germline CDR1 and CDR2 sequences are SEHNR and FQNEAQ (reference sequence). Trimming removed 1 base from V and 1 base from J, with 10 bases in between. The CDR3 loop reads CASSLGARQNTEAFF. The DNA of the CDR3 is TGTGCCAGCAGCTTAGGTGCCCGACAGAACACTGAAGCTTTCTTT.

This chain connects TRBV6-2 or TRBV6-3 to TRBJ2-7; 11 bases are a match to TRBD2. CDR3 length: 16 amino acids. After removal of 6 bases from V and 1 base from J, the junction contained 8 bases not matched to a gene. Germline CDR1 and CDR2: MNHEY and SVGEGT. CDR3 sequence reads: CASSPAGTSGSYEQYF. Written as DNA, the CDR3 is TGTGCCAGCAGCCCCGCCGGGACTAGCGGTTCCTACGAGCAGTACTTC.

The rearrangement uses TRBV29-1 and TRBJ2-1; the D gene is possibly TRBD2 (8 bases). This CDR3 has 12 residues. V lost 5 bases to trimming and J lost 14 bases, with 19 bases between them. Germline V gives CDR1 SQVTM, CDR2 ANQGSEA. The CDR3 DNA sequence: TGCAGCGTTCGGGAGGGTCAGGGGGGTGAGTTCTTC. It is translated as CSVREGQGGEFF.

This clone was recorded once. The chain combines TRBV4-2 with TRBJ2-1, with D possibly TRBD2 on 6 matching bases. The CDR3 consists of 20 residues. Trimming removed 0 bases from V and 1 base from J, with 22 bases in between. Germline CDR1 is LGHNA and CDR2 is YNFKEQ. DNA for the CDR3: TGTGCCAGCAGCCAAGATAGACCGGGAGTCTTAATTACGTCCTACAATGAGCAGTTCTTC. It specifies CASSQDRPGVLITSYNEQFF.